This paragraph reports one TCR beta chain. Its target antigen remains unknown. No per-base quality is available; no much larger clone lies one base away. The V end loses 2 bases and the J end loses 8 bases, and a stretch of 6 bases separates them. Taken from cysteine to phenylalanine, the CDR3 has 12 residues. CDR3 DNA only is kept here, 36 bases in frame from base 1. The germline V gene provides CDR1 SNHLY and CDR2 FYNNEI. TCRbeta CDR3 regions were amplified from genomic DNA by means of the immunoSEQ Assay, a bias-controlled multiplex PCR. The authors' pipeline ran thus. Nucleated cell counts per sample were estimated from amplification of reference gene primers within the assay. Sequence reads were collapsed and filtered to measure the absolute abundance of every unique TCRbeta CDR3 rearrangement. For each sample, productive Simpson clonality was calculated by taking the square root of Simpson's diversity index across productive rearrangements. TCRdb mirrors the immuneACCESS table, restricted to in-frame sequences. Some clones are absent from its copies; in checked studies, under half trace to an unresolved V gene, and the reason for the others is unknown. D and trimming were read from the DNA, whereas the V and J calls and clone size are those reported in that table. The sample includes 350,000 to 400,000 clones, with approximately 93% observed a single time. 0.86% of the sample is in the top ten clones.

These data belong to a study of blood T cell repertoires in COVID-19 (TCRdb year 2020). About the investigation overall: Collaborator samples came from the United States, Italy and Spain and covered acute and convalescent phases of COVID-19. The material from the prospective study consisted of cDNA or gDNA derived from T cells, B-cell-depleted T cells, or PBMCs. The repertoires were released in a freely available public database meant as a resource for research on the immune response to SARS-CoV-2. Where HLA class I and class II types were available, the types were taken from metadata supplied by the sample provider, not from assay-based typing. Nearly every sample came with metadata listing a de-identified subject ID, COVID-19 status, age in years and sex. The dataset comprised deeply sampled blood TCRbeta repertoires from subjects exposed to, actively infected with, or recovered from COVID-19. Samples were obtained from the ongoing ImmuneRACE study (first 160 participants) and from 1,254 subjects provided by 6 global collaborators.

The paper's findings and limits, for the study overall: The quantity of clinical and demographic metadata differed by source and by participant and was supplied without curation.

Participants in the prospective study were enrolled through a virtual design, were aged roughly 18 to 100 years, and lived in roughly 24 United States geographic areas. In the prospective study, cohorts were assigned on the basis of participant-reported clinical history obtained from a screening survey and a study questionnaire. Exposed participants were defined as having been in contact with someone with a PCR-confirmed or clinician-diagnosed COVID-19 case within 2 weeks of study entry. Mobile phlebotomists in the prospective study collected whole blood, serum and a nasopharyngeal or oropharyngeal swab from every participant. Over a roughly 2-month period, participants in the prospective study had the option of providing additional blood draws and questionnaires. Before DNA extraction, prospective study blood samples were shipped either frozen or at room temperature.

In this chain, TRBV2 is recombined with TRBJ1-4, with no D gene named confidently. The specimen was PBMCs or T cells enriched from blood (not recorded which). The receptor comes from a woman between 40 and 50 years old who had been exposed to COVID-19. The DNA sequence follows: TGTGCCAGCAGTGAATCTAGGGAAAAACTGTTTTTT. This yields the protein CASSESREKLFF. The full variable domain, with segments outside the CDR3 supplied by the reference TRBV2 and TRBJ1-4 proteins, appears as EPEVTQTPSHQVTQMGQEVILRCVPISNHLYFYWYRQILGQKVEFLVSFYNNEISEKSEIFDDQFSVERPDGSNFTLKIRSTKLEDSAMYFCASSESREKLFFGSGTQLSVL.